These 4 T cell receptor beta chains originate from one sample sequenced in a study of Ad26.COV2.S vaccination and SARS-CoV-2 variants. Treatment noted: 15 to 20 received Ad26.COV2.S at low or high dose, single or two shots; 5 received placebo; per-sample allocation not given. Sample collection was performed on day 63 after the first vaccine or placebo injection. Sequenced by immunoSEQ multiplex PCR; TCRdb stores in-frame clones only, minus some. Of 400,000 to 500,000 clones listed, roughly 90% are singletons. Source: peripheral blood, taken in a trial of Ad26.COV2.S vaccine versus placebo. Every receptor here comes from a person aged 18 to 59 who received the Ad26.COV2.S COVID-19 vaccine or a placebo.

The V and J genes are TRBV30 and TRBJ2-1; 9 positions match TRBD2. Germline V lookup: CDR1 GTSNPN, CDR2 SVGIG (reference sequence). The length of the CDR3 is 16 residues. V lost 3 bases and J lost 4; bases outside the gene matches: 10. The CDR3 bases are TGTGCCTGGAGCGTACTCCGGGCGGGGGGGTACAATGAGCAGTTCTTC. Translation gives CAWSVLRAGGYNEQFF.

The chain couples TRBV27 to TRBJ2-3, with unresolved D. CDR1 is MNHEY, CDR2 SMNVEV, per germline (reference sequence). The CDR3 length is 12 residues. V lost 5 bases and J lost 5, with 8 bases in between. In DNA, the CDR3 is TGTGCCAGCAGTCAACGGATAGATACGCAGTATTTT. This gives the protein CASSQRIDTQYF.

CDR3: CASSTGRTYGYTF. The CDR3 DNA follows: TGTGCCAGCAGCACTGGACGGACCTATGGCTACACCTTC. The genes are TRBV5-6 and TRBJ1-2; D ambiguous. CDR1 is SGHDT, CDR2 YYEEEE, per germline. Trimming left V 4 bases short and J 4 bases short, with 11 bases between. CDR3 size: 13 residues. Full variable domain (remainder filled in from reference TRBV5-6 and TRBJ1-2): DAGVTQSPTHLIKTRGQQVTLRCSPKSGHDTVSWYQQALGQGPQFIFQYYEEEERQRGNFPDRFSGHQFPNYSSELNVNALLLGDSALYLCASSTGRTYGYTFGSGTRLTVV.

This chain joins TRBV19 and TRBJ1-5; 8 bases match TRBD1. Germline CDR1 reads LNHDA; CDR2 reads SQIVND (reference sequence). This CDR3 comprises 17 residues. V shed 5 bases and J 0 bases; nucleotides not matched to a gene: 9. The CDR3 protein is CASSSGQGLYSNQPQHF. The CDR3 DNA follows: TGTGCCAGTAGTTCCGGACAGGGCCTTTATAGCAATCAGCCCCAGCATTTT.